One and the same sample provided the 23 T cell receptor beta chains below, sequenced in a study of human T cells and chemical hapten exposure. Time point denoted: pre-sensitization, week 0. As for treatment: therapeutic diphenylcyclopropenone sensitization with weekly scalp DPC. TCRdb re-called the RACE reads through MiXCR, storing one row per CDR3 protein. The top ten hold roughly 1.2% of the sample, which has more than 250,000 distinct CDR3 sequences, 7.7% seen once. The specimen comprised whole blood, sampled in connection with sensitization to the hapten diphenylcyclopropenone (DPC). The source of these receptors is a man between 18 and 35 years old with alopecia areata. Some clones in this sample may be carry-over from other donors' samples.

The chain combines TRBV7-3 with TRBJ1-6; no definite D call. The CDR3 is made up of 13 amino acids. In germline, CDR1 is SGHTA, CDR2 FQGTGA. The V and J ends lost 3 bases and 9 bases respectively, with 9 bases between them. The CDR3 spells CASSLSISSPLHF. For the CDR3, the DNA is TGTGCCAGCAGCTTGAGTATCAGTTCACCCCTCCACTTT.

The rearrangement joins TRBV20-1 to TRBJ2-1; no clear D. This CDR3 contains 12 residues. Trimming took off 3 bases at V and 5 bases at J, with 8 bases between the two ends. The V gene's germline CDR1 is DFQATT and CDR2 SNEGSKA (reference sequence). The CDR3 region is CSARSPHNEQFF. The CDR3 DNA follows: TGCAGTGCTAGGTCCCCACACAATGAGCAGTTCTTC.

In this sample, this clonotype turned up many times. The rearrangement uses TRBV20-1 and TRBJ2-3; TRBD2 agrees at 8 bases. The CDR3 has 17 residues. Germline trimming cut 8 bases from V and 8 bases from J; bases unmatched to any gene: 24. CDR1 is DFQATT, CDR2 SNEGSKA, per germline (reference sequence). CDR3 in amino acids: CSPAGSGTRGMKSTQYF. CDR3 DNA: TGCAGTCCCGCAGGTTCTGGGACTAGGGGTATGAAAAGTACGCAGTATTTT.

This clonotype was recorded a few times. This chain connects TRBV6-2 or TRBV6-3 to TRBJ2-5; D might be TRBD2 (5 bases). The V end lost 4 bases, the J end lost 3 bases, and 15 bases lay between the germline ends. The V gene's germline CDR1 is MNHEY and CDR2 SVGEGT. CDR3 size: 15 residues. The CDR3 nucleotides are TGTGCCAGCAGTTTGGGCAGTCCGGGGAAAGAGACCCAGTACTTC. It specifies CASSLGSPGKETQYF.

This clonotype was detected many times. The J gene is TRBJ2-3, the V gene TRBV7-9, with TRBD1 matching 9 bases. The CDR3 extends over 17 amino acids. CDR1 is SEHNR, CDR2 FQNEAQ, per germline (reference sequence). The V gene end was trimmed by 6 bases and the J gene end by 2 bases; junction bases not matched to a gene: 12. This CDR3 reads CASRQLGQGNPTDTQYF. The CDR3 nucleotides are TGTGCCAGCAGACAACTGGGACAGGGTAATCCCACAGATACGCAGTATTTT.

This clonotype showed up just once. The chain combines TRBV28 with TRBJ1-5, with 7 bases fitting TRBD1. Germline CDR1 MDHEN, CDR2 SYDVKM. The CDR3 spans 15 residues. Trimming at V came to 3 bases and at J to 3 bases, leaving 5 bases not matched to a gene. In nucleotides, the CDR3 is TGTGCCAGCAGTTTGAGGGGGCCGACCAATCAGCCCCAGCATTTT. It yields the protein CASSLRGPTNQPQHF.

The V gene is TRBV14, the J gene TRBJ2-7; no firm D call. The germline CDR1 and CDR2 sequences are SGHDN and FVKESK. Trimming cost V 6 bases and J 5 bases, with 20 bases left between them. The CDR3 runs to 15 residues. CDR3: CASRTWAHRSHEQYF. The CDR3 region has the DNA TGTGCCAGCAGAACCTGGGCCCATCGAAGCCACGAGCAGTACTTC.

This clonotype was counted only a few times. The chain links TRBV4-3 to TRBJ2-4, with D unclear. Trimming took 0 bases from V and 6 from J, leaving 12 bases between them. CDR1 and CDR2 (germline): LGHNA, YSLEER. The CDR3 has 15 amino acids. CDR3 protein: CASSQDLANINIQYF. The CDR3 DNA is TGCGCCAGCAGCCAAGATTTGGCAAATATAAACATTCAGTACTTC.

This clonotype was detected only a few times. The chain joins TRBV7-2 to TRBJ2-3; TRBD2 agrees at 10 bases. The CDR3 spans 14 residues. Losses at the gene ends were 0 bases for V and 8 bases for J; bases not matched to a gene: 2. Germline CDR1 SGHTA, CDR2 FQGNSA. The CDR3 sequence: CASSLAASGGTQYF. The CDR3, as DNA: TGTGCCAGCAGCTTAGCGGCTAGCGGGGGTACGCAGTATTTT.

This clonotype was seen a handful of times. The gene calls are TRBV27 and TRBJ2-5, with TRBD2 identical over 11 bases. The CDR3 covers 16 residues. V trimming: 5 bases; J trimming: 4 bases; junction bases outside the gene matches: 9. Germline CDR1 and CDR2: MNHEY and SMNVEV (reference sequence). The CDR3 DNA follows: TGTGCCAGCAGTCCACCCCTAGCGGGGGGAGGAGAGACCCAGTACTTC. Protein sequence: CASSPPLAGGGETQYF.

This clonotype was counted only a few times. The chain joins TRBV6-4 to TRBJ1-2; D is possibly TRBD1 (5 bases). Germline CDR1 is MRHNA and CDR2 is SNTAGT. V was trimmed by 5 bases and J by 6 bases, leaving 13 bases between them. The CDR3 has 13 amino acids. CDR3 in DNA: TGTGCCAGCAGTCCGAGGGGCCCTAATGGCTACACCTTC. Amino acid sequence: CASSPRGPNGYTF.

This clonotype was detected a few times. V usage is TRBV6-2 or TRBV6-3 and J usage is TRBJ2-5; no clear D. Trimming removed 7 bases at V and 4 bases at J, with 10 bases between. Germline CDR1 MNHEY, CDR2 SVGEGT. This CDR3 has 12 residues. CDR3 amino acids: CASTLGRETQYF. As DNA, the CDR3 is TGTGCCAGCACTCTTGGGCGAGAGACCCAGTACTTC.

The chain recombines TRBV5-1 with TRBJ1-3; TRBD1 might be the D (5 bases). CDR1 is SGHRS, CDR2 YFSETQ, per germline. V gave up 3 bases and J gave up 0 bases, with 13 bases separating them. The CDR3 covers 16 residues. The CDR3 DNA sequence: TGCGCCAGCAGCTCCGGGACGTTGGGCTCTGGAAACACCATATATTTT. This encodes CASSSGTLGSGNTIYF.

This clonotype was picked up a small number of times. V usage is TRBV7-2 and J usage is TRBJ1-2; D not certain. Per the germline V gene, CDR1 is SGHTA and CDR2 is FQGNSA. This CDR3 comprises 13 residues. Trimming cost V 7 bases and J 0 bases, with 9 bases left between them. The CDR3 protein is CASNAPPNYGYTF. As DNA, the CDR3 is TGTGCCAGCAACGCCCCACCTAACTATGGCTACACCTTC.

This clonotype has a count of ten or more. J is TRBJ1-2 and V is TRBV7-9; 8 bases are shared with TRBD1. The CDR3 contains 14 residues. Germline V CDR1 and CDR2: SEHNR, FQNEAQ (reference sequence). V shed 1 base, J shed 5 bases, and the junction held 3 bases outside the gene matches. CDR3 sequence: CASSLGQGPYGYTF. The CDR3 DNA follows: TGTGCCAGCAGCTTAGGACAGGGGCCTTATGGCTACACCTTC.

As DNA, the CDR3 is TGTGCCAGCAAAAGTGGGCAGAACTATCAGCCCCAGCATTTT. Protein product: CASKSGQNYQPQHF. This chain uses TRBV12-3 or TRBV12-4 with TRBJ1-5; D not resolved. Trimming left V 7 bases short and J 5 bases short, with 15 bases between. The CDR3 runs 14 residues.

The rearrangement joins TRBV20-1 to TRBJ2-4; TRBD1 aligns across 7 bases. V gave up 6 bases and J gave up 0 bases; unmatched junction bases: 20. Germline assignment: CDR1 DFQATT and CDR2 SNEGSKA (reference sequence). This CDR3 has 19 amino acids. The CDR3 sequence: CSATHRAGGSGVAKNIQYF. In nucleotides, the CDR3 is TGCAGTGCCACCCACAGGGCAGGGGGAAGCGGAGTAGCCAAAAACATTCAGTACTTC.

This clonotype was recorded a few times. The V gene is TRBV2, the J gene TRBJ1-6, with unresolved D. Germline lookup yields CDR1 SNHLY and CDR2 FYNNEI. V was shortened by 0 bases and J by 9 bases, with 6 bases between the two germline ends. The CDR3 has 13 residues. Written as DNA, the CDR3 is TGTGCCAGCAGTGAAGCGCTCCGTTCACCCCTCCACTTT. Translating it yields CASSEALRSPLHF.

This clonotype was counted at least ten times. V is TRBV12-3 or TRBV12-4 and J is TRBJ2-3, with D possibly TRBD2 on 5 matching bases. CDR3 length equals 14 residues. Trimming removed 3 bases at V and 4 bases at J, with 11 bases between. The CDR3 protein is CASSLDEEADTQYF. The DNA for the CDR3 is TGTGCCAGCAGTTTGGACGAGGAGGCAGATACGCAGTATTTT.

This clonotype has at least ten counts. The rearrangement links TRBV2 to TRBJ2-2; 10 bases are shared with TRBD2. Germline V CDR1 and CDR2: SNHLY, FYNNEI. V dropped 4 bases and J dropped 0; count of bases not matched to a gene: 2. The CDR3 is 16 amino acids. The chain's CDR3 is CASSGTSGPNTGELFF. In DNA, the CDR3 is TGTGCCAGCAGTGGGACTAGCGGCCCGAACACCGGGGAGCTGTTTTTT.

This clonotype was observed a handful of times. The chain is built from TRBV5-1 and TRBJ2-7; TRBD1 might be the D (6 bases). CDR1 and CDR2 (germline): SGHRS, YFSETQ. Trimming took 1 base from V and 0 from J, leaving 14 bases between them. The CDR3 covers 16 residues. DNA for the CDR3: TGCGCCAGCAGCTTGACCGGGACAAGCAGCTCCTACGAGCAGTACGTC. This translates into CASSLTGTSSSYEQYV.

About this clonotype itself: One end of the junction fails to match germline, which may point to a read error. The V gene is TRBV12-3 or TRBV12-4, the J gene TRBJ2-1; 12 bases line up with TRBD2. The CDR3 totals 15 residues. CDR3: CASSLAGGDDNEQFF. CDR3 in DNA: TGTGCCAGCAGTCTAGCGGGGGGGGACGACAATGAGCAGTTCTTC.

The rearrangement links TRBV7-9 to TRBJ2-5; D may be TRBD1 (5 bases). The CDR3 is 15 amino acids. Germline CDR1 is SEHNR and CDR2 is FQNEAQ (reference sequence). Trimming removed 5 bases at V and 2 bases at J, with 15 bases between. CDR3 region: CASSRATTGQETQYF. In DNA, the CDR3 is TGTGCCAGCAGCCGGGCGACAACAGGACAAGAGACCCAGTACTTC.